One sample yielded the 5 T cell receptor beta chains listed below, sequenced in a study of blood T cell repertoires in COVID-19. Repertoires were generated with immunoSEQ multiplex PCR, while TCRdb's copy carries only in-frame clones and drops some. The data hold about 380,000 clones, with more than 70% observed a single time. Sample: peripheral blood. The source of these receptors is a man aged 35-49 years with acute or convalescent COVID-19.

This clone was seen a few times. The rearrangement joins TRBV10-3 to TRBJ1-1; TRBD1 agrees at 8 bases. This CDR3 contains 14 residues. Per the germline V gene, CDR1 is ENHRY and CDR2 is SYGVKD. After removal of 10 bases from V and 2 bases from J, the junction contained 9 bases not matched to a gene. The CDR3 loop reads CATSSGQANTEAFF. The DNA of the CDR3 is TGTGCCACAAGTTCGGGACAGGCAAACACTGAAGCTTTCTTT.

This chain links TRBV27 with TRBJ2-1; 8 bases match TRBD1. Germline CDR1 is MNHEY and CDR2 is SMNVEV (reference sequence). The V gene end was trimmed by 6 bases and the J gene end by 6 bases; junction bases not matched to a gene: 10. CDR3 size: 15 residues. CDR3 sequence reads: CASRRLQGVLNEQFF. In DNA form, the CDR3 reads TGTGCCAGCAGGAGGCTACAGGGGGTTCTCAATGAGCAGTTCTTC.

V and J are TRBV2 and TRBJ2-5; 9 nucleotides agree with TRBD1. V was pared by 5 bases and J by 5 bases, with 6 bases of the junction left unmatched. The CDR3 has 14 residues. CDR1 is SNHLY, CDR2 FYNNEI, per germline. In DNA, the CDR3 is TGTGCCAGCAGTACAGGGGGCTGGGAGGAGACCCAGTACTTC. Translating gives CASSTGGWEETQYF.

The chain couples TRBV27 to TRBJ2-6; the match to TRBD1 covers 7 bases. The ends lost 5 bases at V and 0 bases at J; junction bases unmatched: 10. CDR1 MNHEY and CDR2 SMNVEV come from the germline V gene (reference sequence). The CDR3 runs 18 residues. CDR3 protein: CASSLATGVFSGANVLTF. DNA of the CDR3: TGTGCCAGCAGTCTCGCCACAGGGGTGTTCTCTGGGGCCAACGTCCTGACTTTC.

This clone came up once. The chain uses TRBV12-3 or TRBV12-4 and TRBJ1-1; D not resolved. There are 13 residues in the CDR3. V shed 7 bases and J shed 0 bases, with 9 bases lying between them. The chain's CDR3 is CASIRSLNTEAFF. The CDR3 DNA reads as TGTGCCAGCATTAGATCCTTGAACACTGAAGCTTTCTTT.